The rows below give T cell receptor beta chains drawn from one sample of a study of cytomegalovirus exposure and HLA in healthy donors. Profiled with immunoSEQ multiplex PCR; TCRdb holds only in-frame clones, not every one. The sample lists about 63,000 clones; about 90% were seen once. The sample consisted of PBMCs. Receptors were obtained from a woman under 30 in good health and CMV-seronegative. CDR3s include the opening cysteine and the closing phenylalanine or tryptophan. Fields, in order: CDR3 length, V gene, J gene, clone size, D gene, CDR3 DNA, CDR3 protein. D genes are given only for firm matches. Size is omitted from some rows. Given values are once, few, many or a class for expanded clones.

CDR3 length: 13
V gene: TRBV6-5
J gene: TRBJ1-5
clone size: -
D gene: -
CDR3 DNA: TGTGCCAGCGGCCGGGCCCCGGCCGGGGCCCAGCATTTT
CDR3 protein: CASGRAPAGAQHF

CDR3 length: 15
V gene: TRBV6-6
J gene: TRBJ2-1
clone size: -
D gene: TRBD1
CDR3 DNA: TGTGCCAGCTCCAAGGACAGGGAAACCTACAATGAGCAGTTCTTC
CDR3 protein: CASSKDRETYNEQFF

CDR3 length: 14
V gene: TRBV28
J gene: TRBJ2-7
clone size: -
D gene: TRBD1
CDR3 DNA: TGTGCCAGCACCTCCGGGACAGGCTCCTACGAGCAGTACTTC
CDR3 protein: CASTSGTGSYEQYF

CDR3 length: 14
V gene: TRBV9
J gene: TRBJ1-1
clone size: -
D gene: TRBD1
CDR3 DNA: TGTGCCAGCAGCGCAACACTAAGACAGGGAGAAGCTTTCTTT
CDR3 protein: CASSATLRQGEAFF

CDR3 length: 15
V gene: TRBV6-6
J gene: TRBJ2-7
clone size: -
D gene: TRBD1
CDR3 DNA: TGTGCCAGCAGTTACTCTGGGACAGATTACTACGAGCAGTACTTC
CDR3 protein: CASSYSGTDYYEQYF

CDR3 length: 18
V gene: TRBV9
J gene: TRBJ2-1
clone size: -
D gene: TRBD2
CDR3 DNA: TGTGCCAGCAGCGTAGCGGCCCCCGGGCGGGGGAAGGTCAATGAGCAGTTCTTC
CDR3 protein: CASSVAAPGRGKVNEQFF

CDR3 length: 14
V gene: TRBV30
J gene: TRBJ2-2
clone size: once
D gene: -
CDR3 DNA: TGTGCCTGGAGTGTACTATCCCTCCCCGGGGAGCTGTTTTTT
CDR3 protein: CAWSVLSLPGELFF

CDR3 length: 14
V gene: TRBV6-1
J gene: TRBJ1-1
clone size: -
D gene: TRBD1
CDR3 DNA: TGTGCCAGCAGGCGGACAGGAACGAACACTGAAGCTTTCTTT
CDR3 protein: CASRRTGTNTEAFF

CDR3 length: 16
V gene: TRBV5-1
J gene: TRBJ2-7
clone size: -
D gene: TRBD2
CDR3 DNA: TGCGCCAGCAGCTTGGACGCTAGCGGGAGACCCTACGAGCAGTACTTC
CDR3 protein: CASSLDASGRPYEQYF

CDR3 length: 14
V gene: TRBV11-2
J gene: TRBJ2-7
clone size: -
D gene: TRBD1
CDR3 DNA: TGTGCCAGCAGCTCGGGGACAGGGGGCTACGAGCAGTACTTC
CDR3 protein: CASSSGTGGYEQYF

CDR3 length: 14
V gene: TRBV7-6
J gene: TRBJ2-7
clone size: -
D gene: TRBD1
CDR3 DNA: TGTGCCAGCAGCTTGGACAGGGGTTCCTACGAGCAGTACTTC
CDR3 protein: CASSLDRGSYEQYF

CDR3 length: 12
V gene: TRBV6-6
J gene: TRBJ2-7
clone size: -
D gene: -
CDR3 DNA: TGTGCCAGCAGTTACATGGGCGACGAGCAGTACTTC
CDR3 protein: CASSYMGDEQYF

CDR3 length: 11
V gene: TRBV30
J gene: TRBJ2-7
clone size: -
D gene: -
CDR3 DNA: TGTGCCTGGAGTATATCCTACGAGCAGTACTTC
CDR3 protein: CAWSISYEQYF

CDR3 length: 14
V gene: TRBV5-8
J gene: TRBJ2-7
clone size: -
D gene: -
CDR3 DNA: TGTGCCAGCAGCCTGGAGGGGGACAGTTACGAGCAGTACTTC
CDR3 protein: CASSLEGDSYEQYF

CDR3 length: 13
V gene: TRBV11-3
J gene: TRBJ1-1
clone size: -
D gene: TRBD1
CDR3 DNA: TGTGCCAGCGGACAGGGAAGGAACACTGAAGCTTTCTTT
CDR3 protein: CASGQGRNTEAFF

CDR3 length: 15
V gene: TRBV5-4
J gene: TRBJ1-6
clone size: once
D gene: TRBD1
CDR3 DNA: TGTGCCAGCAGCTTGGAGGACAGGGTAAATTCACCCCTCCACTTT
CDR3 protein: CASSLEDRVNSPLHF

CDR3 length: 14
V gene: TRBV28
J gene: TRBJ2-7
clone size: -
D gene: -
CDR3 DNA: TGTGCCACAACTCCTAGGGGGGGTCCCTACGAGCAGTACTTC
CDR3 protein: CATTPRGGPYEQYF

CDR3 length: 13
V gene: TRBV30
J gene: TRBJ2-5
clone size: -
D gene: -
CDR3 DNA: TGTGCCTGGAGTATCACTAGCCAAGAGACCCAGTACTTC
CDR3 protein: CAWSITSQETQYF

CDR3 length: 17
V gene: TRBV29-1
J gene: TRBJ2-3
clone size: -
D gene: TRBD2
CDR3 DNA: TGCAGCGGGGTAACTAGCGGGAGGGAGATGGGGACAGATACGCAGTATTTT
CDR3 protein: CSGVTSGREMGTDTQYF

CDR3 length: 16
V gene: TRBV10-1
J gene: TRBJ2-3
clone size: once
D gene: TRBD1
CDR3 DNA: TGCGCCAGCAGGCCCCCGGGACAGGGGCTCACAGATACGCAGTATTTT
CDR3 protein: CASRPPGQGLTDTQYF

CDR3 length: 18
V gene: TRBV5-1
J gene: TRBJ2-7
clone size: -
D gene: -
CDR3 DNA: TGCGCCAGCAGCATCCTCCCCCGGTCAGGGGCCATCTCCTACGAGCAGTACTTC
CDR3 protein: CASSILPRSGAISYEQYF

CDR3 length: 13
V gene: TRBV7-9
J gene: TRBJ2-7
clone size: -
D gene: -
CDR3 DNA: TGTGCCAGCAGCGCACCCTCAGCCTACGAGCAGTACTTC
CDR3 protein: CASSAPSAYEQYF

CDR3 length: 15
V gene: TRBV2
J gene: TRBJ2-7
clone size: -
D gene: TRBD1
CDR3 DNA: TGTGCCAGCAGTGAAAGGGGGCCGGTGGGGTTTGAGCAGTACTTC
CDR3 protein: CASSERGPVGFEQYF

CDR3 length: 14
V gene: TRBV7-8
J gene: TRBJ2-7
clone size: -
D gene: TRBD1
CDR3 DNA: TGTGCCAGCAGCTTCGGACAGGGGTCCTACGAGCAGTACTTC
CDR3 protein: CASSFGQGSYEQYF

CDR3 length: 16
V gene: TRBV5-4
J gene: TRBJ2-1
clone size: -
D gene: TRBD2
CDR3 DNA: TGTGCCAGCAGCCCGAGACTAGCGGGAGGGAACAATGAGCAGTTCTTC
CDR3 protein: CASSPRLAGGNNEQFF

CDR3 length: 12
V gene: TRBV6-1
J gene: TRBJ2-3
clone size: -
D gene: TRBD1
CDR3 DNA: TGTGCCGGCGGGGACAGGCGGGATACGCAGTATTTT
CDR3 protein: CAGGDRRDTQYF

CDR3 length: 14
V gene: TRBV6-1
J gene: TRBJ1-5
clone size: -
D gene: -
CDR3 DNA: TGTGCCAGCAGTGAAAGGGTAGGGGCCCAGCCCCAGCATTTT
CDR3 protein: CASSERVGAQPQHF

CDR3 length: 17
V gene: TRBV5-1
J gene: TRBJ2-5
clone size: -
D gene: TRBD2
CDR3 DNA: TGCGCCAGCAGCTTGGGGGGGTCTAGCGGGAGCGGAGAGACCCAGTACTTC
CDR3 protein: CASSLGGSSGSGETQYF

CDR3 length: 14
V gene: TRBV10-1
J gene: TRBJ2-7
clone size: -
D gene: TRBD1
CDR3 DNA: TGCGCCAGCAGTATAGACAGGGGGCTACACGAGCAGTACTTC
CDR3 protein: CASSIDRGLHEQYF

CDR3 length: 15
V gene: TRBV2
J gene: TRBJ1-2
clone size: -
D gene: -
CDR3 DNA: TGTGCCAGCCCCGGGGGGCGGAGCACTAACTATGGCTACACCTTC
CDR3 protein: CASPGGRSTNYGYTF

CDR3 length: 12
V gene: TRBV6-6
J gene: TRBJ1-1
clone size: -
D gene: -
CDR3 DNA: TGTGCCAGCAGCCCTAGGAACACTGAAGCTTTCTTT
CDR3 protein: CASSPRNTEAFF

CDR3 length: 15
V gene: TRBV11-2
J gene: TRBJ2-2
clone size: -
D gene: TRBD2
CDR3 DNA: TGTGCCAGCAGCCACCTAGCGGGAGACACCGGGGAGCTGTTTTTT
CDR3 protein: CASSHLAGDTGELFF

CDR3 length: 15
V gene: TRBV7-2
J gene: TRBJ2-7
clone size: -
D gene: TRBD2
CDR3 DNA: TGTGCCAGCAGCTTAACCTCTAGCGGGAGGGAAGAGCAGTACTTC
CDR3 protein: CASSLTSSGREEQYF

CDR3 length: 14
V gene: TRBV5-4
J gene: TRBJ1-5
clone size: -
D gene: -
CDR3 DNA: TGTGCCAGCAGCCGAGGGGGGGGCAATCAGCCCCAGCATTTT
CDR3 protein: CASSRGGGNQPQHF

CDR3 length: 17
V gene: TRBV15
J gene: TRBJ2-5
clone size: -
D gene: TRBD1
CDR3 DNA: TGTGCCACCAGCAGAGATTTAGGACAGGGGCTTCAAGAGACCCAGTACTTC
CDR3 protein: CATSRDLGQGLQETQYF